This T cell receptor beta chain originates from a study of shared clonotypes between healthy human individuals. Study details: CD4 naive cells filled three plates per donor, CD4 memory three, CD8 naive two and CD8 memory one.

Genomic DNA per cell subset filled all wells of several immunoSEQ plates. The repertoire was sequenced with immunoSEQ multiplex PCR; TCRdb's copy has only in-frame clones and lacks some. The table lists some 2,000,000 clones, about 94% of them singletons. General study findings and limits: It was the non-shared clonotypes that had lower generation probabilities than clonotypes shared by all four donors. The study found roughly 5% of naive CD4 clonotypes shared across four donors.

On this clone itself: Its antigen is not identified.

The trim removed 7 bases at V and 6 bases at J, leaving 13 bases unmatched. The CDR3 length is 16 residues. CDR1 is SGHAT and CDR2 is FQDESV in the germline V gene (reference sequence). Input material: naive CD4+ T cells sorted from blood. Specified subset: CD45RA+ positively selected. This sequence was found in a man between 18 and 29 years old in good health. The genes are TRBV11-1 and TRBJ2-7, with TRBD1 matching 12 bases. The CDR3 is CASTREPGQGASEQYF. The CDR3 region has the DNA TGTGCCAGCACCCGAGAACCGGGACAGGGGGCATCCGAGCAGTACTTC. The whole variable domain, remainder taken from reference TRBV11-1 and TRBJ2-7, is EAEVAQSPRYKITEKSQAVAFWCDPISGHATLYWYRQILGQGPELLVQFQDESVVDDSQLPKDRFSAERLKGVDSTLKIQPAELGDSAMYLCASTREPGQGASEQYFGPGTRLTVT.